What follows are 27 T cell receptor beta chains derived from one specimen sequenced in a study of T cell repertoires in cytomegalovirus infection. Antigen specificity for these receptors is unknown. TCRdb fed the reads into MiXCR, producing one record per CDR3 protein. The repertoire includes under 500,000 distinct CDR3 sequences, 40% to 50% of them detected once, and 43% sits in the top ten. The sequences come from cultured PBMCs, collected from culture after CMV antigen stimulation. The receptors originated from a human donor in good health (CMV status not recorded). Some clones in this sample may be carry-over from other donors' samples.

This clonotype was recorded a few times. The rearrangement uses TRBV12-3 or TRBV12-4 and TRBJ1-1; D is undetermined. Trimming pared 3 bases from V and 5 bases from J, leaving 19 bases between. The CDR3 consists of 16 residues. The CDR3 DNA is TGTGCCAGCAGTTTGGCCCCTACCCCGATCGGGACTGAAGCTTTCTTT. Translation gives CASSLAPTPIGTEAFF.

A few counts support this clonotype. The chain is built from TRBV7-8 and TRBJ2-3, with D perhaps matching TRBD1 or TRBD2 (6 bases each). V was clipped by 3 bases and J by 1 base, with 14 bases between them. The length of the CDR3 is 16 residues. CDR1 is SGHVS and CDR2 is FQNEAQ in the germline V gene. CDR3 sequence: CASSLGWGAGTDTQYF. CDR3 nucleotide sequence: TGTGCCAGCAGCTTGGGGTGGGGGGCTGGCACAGATACGCAGTATTTT. Full variable domain (remainder filled in from reference TRBV7-8 and TRBJ2-3): GAGVSQSPRYKVAKRGQDVALRCDPISGHVSLFWYQQALGQGPEFLTYFQNEAQLDKSGLPSDRFFAERPEGSVSTLKIQRTQQEDSAVYLCASSLGWGAGTDTQYFGPGTRLTVL.

The J gene is TRBJ1-2, the V gene TRBV6-1, with D unclear. The CDR3 has 13 amino acids. Germline V gene lookup returns CDR1 MNHNS and CDR2 SASEGT. The V and J ends lost 11 bases and 6 bases respectively, with 19 bases between them. This CDR3 reads CAGRPGQRDGYTF. In nucleotides, the CDR3 is TGTGCCGGGAGGCCAGGCCAGAGGGATGGCTACACCTTC.

This clonotype was seen only a few times. The gene calls are TRBV6-1 and TRBJ2-2, with D uncertain. This CDR3 comprises 14 residues. Between the trimmed V and J ends, which lost 3 bases and 5 bases, there was a span of 10 bases. The germline gives CDR1 MNHNS, CDR2 SASEGT. CDR3 residues: CASSDGWDTGELFF. The CDR3 bases are TGTGCCAGCAGTGACGGTTGGGATACCGGGGAGCTGTTTTTT.

There are a few counts of this clonotype. The chain employs TRBV20-1 and TRBJ2-3; the match to TRBD2 covers 9 bases. The V gene's germline CDR1 is DFQATT and CDR2 SNEGSKA (reference sequence). V trimming: 2 bases; J trimming: 2 bases; junction bases outside the gene matches: 17. This CDR3 is 19 amino acids long. The chain's CDR3 is CSARIAGAVYMTDTDTQYF. CDR3 bases: TGCAGTGCTAGAATAGCGGGAGCAGTGTATATGACCGACACAGATACGCAGTATTTT.

The chain recombines TRBV7-6 with TRBJ2-7; a weak D match, TRBD1 (6 bases). The CDR3 extends over 14 amino acids. The V end was cut by 1 base, the J end by 2 bases, with 9 bases between. In germline, CDR1 is SGHVS, CDR2 FNYEAQ. The CDR3 sequence: CASSLDGQTYEQYF. In DNA, the CDR3 is TGTGCCAGCAGCTTAGACGGACAGACCTACGAGCAGTACTTC.

The chain employs TRBV5-6 and TRBJ2-3, with 10 bases fitting TRBD2. The CDR3 has 16 residues. Germline values: CDR1 SGHDT, CDR2 YYEEEE. After removal of 3 bases from V and 0 bases from J, the junction contained 4 bases not matched to a gene. The CDR3 loop is CASSYGLAASTDTQYF. The DNA of the CDR3 is TGTGCCAGCAGCTATGGACTAGCGGCTAGCACAGATACGCAGTATTTT. Variable domain in full (rest from reference TRBV5-6 and TRBJ2-3): DAGVTQSPTHLIKTRGQQVTLRCSPKSGHDTVSWYQQALGQGPQFIFQYYEEEERQRGNFPDRFSGHQFPNYSSELNVNALLLGDSALYLCASSYGLAASTDTQYFGPGTRLTVL.

This chain connects TRBV18 to TRBJ2-3, with 7 nucleotides matching TRBD1. The junction had 12 bases not matched to a gene; V was cut back by 0 bases and J by 9 bases. CDR3 length equals 16 residues. Germline CDR1 and CDR2: KGHSH and LQKENI. CDR3 coding DNA: TGTGCCAGCTCACCACCCAACTTCTCCAGGGGGAGAACGCAGTATTTT. Translation gives CASSPPNFSRGRTQYF.

This clonotype was counted between two and nine times. V gene TRBV12-3 or TRBV12-4 combines with J gene TRBJ2-4; D may be TRBD1 (6 bases). The CDR3 length is 15 residues. Trimming stripped 6 bases from V and 0 bases from J, with 12 bases between. This CDR3 is CASRDRGLAKNIQYF. The CDR3 nucleotides are TGTGCCAGCAGGGACAGAGGACTAGCCAAAAACATTCAGTACTTC.

This chain uses TRBV12-3 or TRBV12-4 with TRBJ1-5, with 8 bases matching TRBD1. Losses at the gene ends were 0 bases for V and 0 bases for J; bases not matched to a gene: 13. CDR3 size: 20 residues. The CDR3 loop reads CASSLAWTGRDDYSNQPQHF. CDR3 coding DNA: TGTGCCAGCAGTTTAGCCTGGACAGGGAGGGACGACTATAGCAATCAGCCCCAGCATTTT.

This clonotype was recorded only once. This rearrangement joins TRBV20-1 to TRBJ2-3; D might be TRBD2 (6 bases). V gave up 3 bases and J gave up 6 bases, with 22 bases separating them. The CDR3 contains 16 residues. CDR1 DFQATT and CDR2 SNEGSKA come from the germline V gene (reference sequence). For the CDR3, the DNA is TGCAGTGCTAGGGAGTACGGGACTTTGGGGTCTGATACGCAGTATTTT. This sequence encodes CSAREYGTLGSDTQYF.

In this sample, this clonotype turned up many times. The chain has TRBV7-2 and TRBJ2-7; the D gene could be TRBD1 or TRBD2 (5 bases each). Germline CDR1 is SGHTA and CDR2 is FQGNSA. This CDR3 is built from 13 residues. The germline V and J ends were trimmed by 4 bases and 3 bases, with 10 bases remaining between them. CDR3 nucleotide sequence: TGTGCCAGCAGCTCGGGGCGAGTCTACGAGCAGTACTTC. Encoded protein: CASSSGRVYEQYF.

J is TRBJ2-3 and V is TRBV7-9; 7 positions agree with TRBD2. The CDR3 is 16 residues long. The junction had 7 bases not matched to a gene; V was cut back by 4 bases and J by 0 bases. Germline CDR1 reads SEHNR; CDR2 reads FQNEAQ (reference sequence). The CDR3 nucleotides read TGTGCCAGCAGCTCGGGACTACTCAAGAGCACAGATACGCAGTATTTT. Its translation is CASSSGLLKSTDTQYF. Full variable domain (outside the CDR3, taken from reference TRBV7-9 and TRBJ2-3): DTGVSQNPRHKITKRGQNVTFRCDPISEHNRLYWYRQTLGQGPEFLTYFQNEAQLEKSRLLSDRFSAERPKGSFSTLEIQRTEQGDSAMYLCASSSGLLKSTDTQYFGPGTRLTVL.

This clonotype was observed a single time. V gene TRBV2 combines with J gene TRBJ2-2; 9 nucleotides line up with TRBD1. Germline V gene sequence: CDR1 SNHLY, CDR2 FYNNEI. V lost 7 bases, J lost 7 bases, and 7 bases stayed unmatched. The CDR3 has 14 residues. The chain's CDR3 is CASTLQGADGELFF. The CDR3, as DNA: TGTGCCAGCACCCTACAGGGGGCGGACGGGGAGCTGTTTTTT.

This clonotype turned up a few times. This sequence joins TRBV7-2 and TRBJ1-1, with 9 bases fitting TRBD1. The J segment lost 6 bases and the V segment lost 7 bases, leaving 9 bases of the junction unmatched. The length of the CDR3 is 14 residues. The germline V gene encodes CDR1 SGHTA and CDR2 FQGNSA. CDR3 sequence reads: CASTPDRGDAEAFF. CDR3 nucleotide sequence: TGTGCCAGCACCCCGGACAGGGGAGACGCTGAAGCTTTCTTT.

The genes are TRBV7-6 and TRBJ2-1, with D maybe TRBD1 (5 bases). Germline CDR1 and CDR2: SGHVS and FNYEAQ. The CDR3 runs 15 residues. Trimming removed 4 bases at V and 0 bases at J, with 10 bases between. The CDR3 protein is CASSSDTSSYNEQFF. Here the CDR3 DNA reads TGTGCCAGCAGCTCGGACACCAGCTCCTACAATGAGCAGTTCTTC.

This clonotype was seen a handful of times. The gene calls are TRBV7-4 and TRBJ2-5; 7 nucleotides line up with TRBD1. Germline loops: CDR1 SGHVT, CDR2 SQSDAQ. The V gene end was trimmed by 5 bases and the J gene end by 2 bases; junction bases not matched to a gene: 8. The CDR3 covers 15 residues. In DNA, the CDR3 is TGTGCCAGCAGCGCCAGGGGGTGGGGTCAAGAGACCCAGTACTTC. It encodes CASSARGWGQETQYF.

The V and J genes are TRBV24-1 and TRBJ2-5; 9 bases align to TRBD1. The CDR3 sequence is 15 residues long. Unmatched junction bases numbered 6, after V lost 4 bases and J lost 4 bases. Looked up from germline, CDR1 is KGHDR and CDR2 is SFDVKD. The CDR3 loop reads CATSDVQGAGETQYF. CDR3 bases: TGTGCCACCAGTGACGTACAGGGGGCCGGAGAGACCCAGTACTTC.

The rearrangement links TRBV9 to TRBJ1-5; no definite D call. The germline V and J ends were trimmed by 0 bases and 2 bases, with 9 bases remaining between them. The length of the CDR3 is 15 residues. Germline V gene sequence: CDR1 SGDLS, CDR2 YYNGEE. The CDR3: CASSVGSHGNQPQHF. The CDR3 DNA follows: TGTGCCAGCAGCGTAGGGAGTCACGGCAATCAGCCCCAGCATTTT.

This clonotype was recorded only once. The rearrangement links TRBV12-3 or TRBV12-4 to TRBJ2-7, with D perhaps TRBD1 (6 bases). V lost 7 bases, J lost 5 bases, and 18 bases lay in between. The CDR3 length is 14 residues. The CDR3 sequence: CASTDLTGWNEQYF. The CDR3 bases are TGTGCCAGCACAGATTTGACAGGTTGGAACGAGCAGTACTTC.

The chain recombines TRBV11-1 with TRBJ2-7, with 9 bases fitting TRBD1. The CDR3 is made up of 15 amino acids. The trim removed 3 bases at V and 4 bases at J, leaving 7 bases unmatched. Germline loops: CDR1 SGHAT, CDR2 FQDESV (reference sequence). In nucleotides, the CDR3 is TGTGCCAGCAGCTTCGCCGGGACAGGGACATACGAGCAGTACTTC. This sequence encodes CASSFAGTGTYEQYF.

For the CDR3, the DNA is TGCAGTGCTAGTGAGGCTATTCAAGAGACCCAGTACTTC. This gives the protein CSASEAIQETQYF. The chain has TRBV20-1 and TRBJ2-5; no definite D call. The CDR3 is 13 amino acids. V was trimmed by 3 bases and J by 2 bases, leaving 10 bases between them. Per the germline V gene, CDR1 is DFQATT and CDR2 is SNEGSKA (reference sequence).

This clonotype was picked up one time. Here the CDR3 reads CASSRLSAGNQPQHF. Here the CDR3 DNA reads TGTGCCAGCAGCCGACTGAGCGCGGGCAATCAGCCCCAGCATTTT. The chain has TRBV6-5 and TRBJ1-5; D not resolved. V lost 6 bases to trimming and J lost 2 bases, with 14 bases between them. Germline CDR1 is MNHEY and CDR2 is SVGAGI. CDR3 length: 15 residues.

The V gene is TRBV7-2, the J gene TRBJ2-5; D is ambiguous. Trimming shortened V by 2 bases and J by 0 bases, and 7 bases separated the two germline ends. CDR1 SGHTA and CDR2 FQGNSA come from the germline V gene. The CDR3 covers 14 residues. In nucleotides, the CDR3 is TGTGCCAGCAGCTTAAACCCCTACCAAGAGACCCAGTACTTC. Residues: CASSLNPYQETQYF.

The chain combines TRBV4-1 with TRBJ2-7; D not certain. The CDR3 sequence is 13 residues long. With 3 bases removed from V and 5 bases from J, the gap between germline ends came to 11 bases. Germline CDR1 MGHRA, CDR2 YSYEKL. The CDR3: CASSHNLFNEQYF. For the CDR3, the DNA is TGCGCCAGCAGCCATAACCTTTTTAACGAGCAGTACTTC.

The gene calls are TRBV7-6 and TRBJ2-5; D may be TRBD1 (7 bases). Germline V CDR1 and CDR2: SGHVS, FNYEAQ. The CDR3 totals 15 residues. V lost 5 bases and J lost 0, with 13 bases in between. CDR3 coding DNA: TGTGCCAGCAGCCTCAGGGGGGCAGACCAAGAGACCCAGTACTTC. Protein sequence: CASSLRGADQETQYF.

The V call is TRBV7-2, the J call TRBJ2-5; no clear D. The V end lost 6 bases, the J end lost 5 bases, and 16 bases lay between the germline ends. The CDR3 is 14 residues long. Germline CDR1 and CDR2: SGHTA and FQGNSA. The chain's CDR3 is CASSQRWGGETQYF. In nucleotides, the CDR3 is TGTGCCAGCAGTCAAAGGTGGGGTGGGGAGACCCAGTACTTC.